This TCR beta chain derives from a study of T-cell reconstitution after alpha-beta-depleted transplantation in children. General study points: The study traced high day-60 TCRbeta diversity in some patients to surviving recipient T cells and thymic progenitors. Diversity and T-cell counts at one year after transplant derived mostly from new T cells.

Comment on this clonotype: Its antigen is currently unknown.

Preparation of the TCRbeta library was carried out with unique molecular identifiers. One entry per CDR3 protein, called by TCRdb with MiXCR from the PCR reads. Among a few hundred thousand distinct CDR3 sequences listed, 15% to 20% were seen once. This sequence was found in a boy in the first two years of life who had a stem cell transplant for Wiskott-Aldrich syndrome, so the T cells may come from the graft donor. The starting material was PBMCs, mostly from graft donor cells, obtained 360 days after TCRalphabeta/CD19-depleted stem cell transplant.

The CDR3 sequence: CASSQEGVLAGVRDEQFF. CDR3 nucleotides: TGTGCCAGCAGCCAAGAGGGGGTACTAGCGGGGGTACGGGATGAGCAGTTCTTC. The chain uses TRBV14 and TRBJ2-1, with TRBD2 matching over 11 bases. The CDR3 extends over 18 amino acids. The trim removed 0 bases at V and 8 bases at J, leaving 12 bases unmatched. CDR1 is SGHDN and CDR2 is FVKESK in the germline V gene.